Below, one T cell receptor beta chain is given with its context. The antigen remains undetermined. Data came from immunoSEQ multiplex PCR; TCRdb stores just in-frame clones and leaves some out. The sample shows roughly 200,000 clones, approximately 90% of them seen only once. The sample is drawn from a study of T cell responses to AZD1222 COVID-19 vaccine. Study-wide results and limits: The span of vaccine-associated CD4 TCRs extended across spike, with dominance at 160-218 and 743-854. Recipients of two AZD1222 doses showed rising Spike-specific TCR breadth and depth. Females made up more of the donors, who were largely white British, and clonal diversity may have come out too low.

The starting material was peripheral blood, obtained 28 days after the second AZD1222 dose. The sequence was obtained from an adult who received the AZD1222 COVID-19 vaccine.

As DNA, the CDR3 is TGTGCCAGCTCACCCTCCGGGACAGGGGGCAATGAGCAGTTCTTC. Protein sequence: CASSPSGTGGNEQFF. V usage is TRBV18 and J usage is TRBJ2-1; the match to TRBD1 covers 11 bases. The V and J ends lost 3 bases and 6 bases, in that order; junction bases with no gene match: 4. Germline V lookup: CDR1 KGHSH, CDR2 LQKENI. The CDR3 loop spans 15 amino acids.